This T cell receptor beta chain was found in a study of T cell responses to AZD1222 COVID-19 vaccine. Study-level points and caveats: Sampled repertoires all dated from after the peak T cell response. The breadth and depth of Spike-specific TCRs increased once two AZD1222 doses had been given.

Libraries were prepared by immunoSEQ multiplex PCR; TCRdb keeps only in-frame clonotypes and omits some of them. The sample shows 100,000 to 150,000 clones, approximately 85% of them seen only once. With respect to this clone: What it binds is unknown.

V gave up 2 bases and J gave up 0 bases; unmatched junction bases: 4. Germline V gene lookup returns CDR1 SGHNT and CDR2 YENEEA. The CDR3 contains 18 residues. The chain couples TRBV11-3 to TRBJ2-1; 13 bases are shared with TRBD2. The sample consisted of peripheral blood, taken on day 0 of AZD1222 vaccination. The clonotype originates from an adult in good health. The CDR3, as DNA: TGTGCCAGCAGCTTAACACGGACTAGCGGGGGCTCCTACAATGAGCAGTTCTTC. This sequence encodes CASSLTRTSGGSYNEQFF.